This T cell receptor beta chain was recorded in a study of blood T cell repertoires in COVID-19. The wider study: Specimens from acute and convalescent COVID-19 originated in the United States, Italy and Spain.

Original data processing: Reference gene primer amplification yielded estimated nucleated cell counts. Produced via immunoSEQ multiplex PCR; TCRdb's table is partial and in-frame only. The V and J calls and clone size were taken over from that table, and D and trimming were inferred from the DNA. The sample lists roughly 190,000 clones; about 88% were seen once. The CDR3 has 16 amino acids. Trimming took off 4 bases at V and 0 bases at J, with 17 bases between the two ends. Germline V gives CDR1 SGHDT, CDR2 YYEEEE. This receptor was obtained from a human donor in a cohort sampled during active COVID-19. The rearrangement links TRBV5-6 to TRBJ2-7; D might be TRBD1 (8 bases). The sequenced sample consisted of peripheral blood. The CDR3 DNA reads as TGTGCCAGCAGCCCCAGGGGGCGGGGGAGCTCCTACGAGCAGTACTTC. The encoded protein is CASSPRGRGSSYEQYF.